This entry concerns a single TCR beta chain. Its antigen is as yet unknown. This sample is part of a study of cytomegalovirus exposure and HLA in healthy donors. Turning to the study itself: Among the roughly 400 genotyped donors, less than 85% were placed in the Caucasian-associated ancestry cluster. Study outcomes and limitations: Altogether, 164 TCR beta chains were recorded as cytomegalovirus-associated. Presence/absence analysis assumed near-uniform sequencing depth across donors.

The CDR3 consists of 12 residues. From germline, CDR1 is MNHNY and CDR2 SVGAGI (reference sequence). The V end lost 2 bases, the J end lost 6 bases, and 6 bases lay between the germline ends. 13 Jbeta primers and 60 Vbeta primers were used for the PCR. This table comes from immunoSEQ multiplex PCR, and its TCRdb copy is limited to in-frame clones, with some not included. The data show 180,000 or so clones, with 80% seen just once and 1.3% to 1.5% held by the top ten. The receptor was derived from a girl aged 10-17 years in good health and CMV-seropositive. J is TRBJ2-3 and V is TRBV6-6; D call uncertain. The source material was PBMCs. CDR3 sequence reads: CASSYLRDTQYF. Here the CDR3 DNA reads TGTGCCAGCAGTTACCTCAGGGATACGCAGTATTTT.